A single T cell receptor (beta chain) is shown here with its context. V was trimmed by 0 bases and J by 8 bases, leaving 9 bases between them. The CDR3 extends over 13 amino acids. CDR1 is SGHRS and CDR2 is YFSETQ in the germline V gene. The data stem from a study of CD8 T cells in ankylosing spondylitis. Quantitative 5'-RACE with molecular barcodes produced the TCR beta libraries. In TCRdb, the 5' RACE reads were re-called with MiXCR into one record per CDR3 protein. The sample has around 100,000 distinct CDR3 sequences, under 30% seen once. This TCR came from a male donor with ankylosing spondylitis. The chain couples TRBV5-1 to TRBJ2-1; tentatively, D is TRBD1 or TRBD2 (5 bases each). Specimen: synovial fluid, either unsorted or a sorted T cell fraction (not recorded which). CDR3 in DNA: TGCGCCAGCAGCTTGGAGGGACCGGATGAGCAGTTCTTC. Amino acids: CASSLEGPDEQFF.